The 10 T cell receptor beta chains below were found in one sample sequenced in a study of OX40 agonist ivuxolimab in advanced cancers. TCRdb's table, derived via immunoSEQ multiplex PCR, lists solely in-frame clones and lacks some. The sample consists of fewer than 25,000 clones, approximately 80% of them appearing once. The source material was CD4+ or CD8+ T cells sorted from blood, sampled in a trial of the OX40 agonist ivuxolimab. These receptors originate from an adult with an advanced solid tumor such as melanoma, head and neck, liver or kidney cancer.

This chain connects TRBV27 to TRBJ2-1; D not certain. Germline values: CDR1 MNHEY, CDR2 SMNVEV (reference sequence). V was clipped by 2 bases and J by 2 bases, with 10 bases between them. The CDR3 spans 15 residues. The CDR3 bases are TGTGCCAGCAGTTTAGGGCGGACGGCCTACAATGAGCAGTTCTTC. This gives the protein CASSLGRTAYNEQFF.

This clone was seen a single time. A far larger clone is one base from this, pointing to a likely read error. This same CDR3 is encoded by further DNA sequences in the sample. The chain has TRBV27 and TRBJ2-5, with no clear D. Germline lookup yields CDR1 MNHEY and CDR2 SMNVEV (reference sequence). The CDR3 covers 12 residues. With 2 bases removed from V and 4 bases from J, the gap between germline ends came to 5 bases. The CDR3 DNA reads TGTGCCAGCAGTTTAGGGCGAGAGACCCAGTACTTC. This translates into CASSLGRETQYF.

This chain links TRBV5-1 with TRBJ1-1; D not resolved. This CDR3 is 12 amino acids long. V lost 4 bases and J lost 4, with 8 bases in between. The germline CDR1 and CDR2 sequences are SGHRS and YFSETQ. The CDR3 sequence is CASSPGGTEAFF. For the CDR3, the DNA is TGCGCCAGCAGCCCAGGAGGCACTGAAGCTTTCTTT.

V is TRBV30 and J is TRBJ1-1; the D gene is possibly TRBD1 (5 bases). CDR1 is GTSNPN, CDR2 SVGIG, per germline (reference sequence). The CDR3 has 14 amino acids. The ends were cut back, 4 bases at V and 5 bases at J, with 17 bases in the middle. CDR3 sequence: CAWKVRGALTEAFF. CDR3 in DNA: TGTGCCTGGAAGGTACGAGGGGCCCTGACTGAAGCTTTCTTT.

The rearrangement links TRBV6-1 to TRBJ2-5; tentatively, D is TRBD1 (6 bases). Germline V CDR1 and CDR2: MNHNS, SASEGT. CDR3 size: 15 residues. V was pared by 1 base and J by 1 base, with 10 bases between. CDR3 sequence reads: CASSEDPGVQETQYF. DNA of the CDR3: TGTGCCAGCAGTGAAGATCCAGGGGTCCAAGAGACCCAGTACTTC.

The V gene is TRBV15, the J gene TRBJ2-5; 12 bases are shared with TRBD1. Germline V gene data show CDR1 as LNHNV and CDR2 as YYDKDF (reference sequence). V lost 0 bases and J lost 9; bases outside the gene matches: 11. This CDR3 is 17 amino acids long. The CDR3 here is CATSRDSGTGGLAAQYF. DNA for the CDR3: TGTGCCACCAGCAGAGATAGTGGGACAGGGGGCCTCGCGGCCCAGTACTTC.

The chain's CDR3 is CASRTSGNKPMNTEAFF. Here the CDR3 DNA reads TGTGCCAGCAGAACTTCGGGGAATAAACCCATGAACACTGAAGCTTTCTTT. V and J are TRBV5-5 and TRBJ1-1; D is uncertain. CDR3 length: 17 amino acids. Trimming pared 5 bases from V and 0 bases from J, leaving 20 bases between. Germline V lookup: CDR1 SGHKS, CDR2 YYEKEE (reference sequence).

As for this clone: Other DNA sequences from this sample encode an identical CDR3 as well. The V call is TRBV13, the J call TRBJ1-2; 7 bases line up with TRBD1. The CDR3 is 12 residues long. V gave up 4 bases and J gave up 8 bases; unmatched junction bases: 4. Germline values: CDR1 PRHDT, CDR2 FYEKMQ (reference sequence). CDR3 loop: CASSSAQGGYTF. CDR3 DNA: TGTGCCAGCAGCTCGGCACAGGGGGGCTACACCTTC.

This chain connects TRBV14 to TRBJ2-7; 7 positions agree with TRBD2. The CDR3 sequence is 15 residues long. V was clipped by 4 bases and J by 0 bases; unmatched bases: 6. The germline V gene encodes CDR1 SGHDN and CDR2 FVKESK. CDR3 residues: CASSPAAGPSYEQYF. For the CDR3, the DNA is TGTGCCAGCAGCCCCGCAGCGGGACCCTCCTACGAGCAGTACTTC. The whole variable domain, filled in from reference TRBV14 and TRBJ2-7, reads EAGVTQFPSHSVIEKGQTVTLRCDPISGHDNLYWYRRVMGKEIKFLLHFVKESKQDESGMPNNRFLAERTGGTYSTLKVQPAELEDSGVYFCASSPAAGPSYEQYFGPGTRLTVT.

On this clone itself: Relative to the germline gene, one junction end is altered; a read error may explain this. V gene TRBV9 combines with J gene TRBJ1-2; 7 bases agree with TRBD1. Germline CDR1 reads SGDLS; CDR2 reads YYNGEE. The CDR3 has 15 residues. The CDR3 DNA sequence: TGTGCCAGCAGCGATCAGGGGGAAAGGAACTATGACTACACCTTC. As protein: CASSDQGERNYDYTF.